This T cell receptor (beta chain) was identified during a study of identical twins. Study-wide results and caveats: The models gave estimates that fell short of the out-of-frame TCR alpha sharing seen in monozygotic twins.

A universal primer site was created by template switching, with the cDNA bearing unique molecular identifiers. From the 5' RACE reads, TCRdb called clonotypes with MiXCR, one entry per CDR3 protein. The sample has about 200,000 distinct CDR3 sequences; roughly 7.1% are singletons. This CDR3 is built from 15 residues. The ends lost 1 base at V and 3 bases at J; junction bases unmatched: 4. This clonotype was counted many times. What it recognizes is unknown. The sample also formed part of further work on T cells expressing NK-cell markers. From that study: HCMV seropositivity characterized seven of the eight sequenced donors, and seronegativity one. These clonotypes, the leaders elsewhere, also led the CD3+CD56-NKG2C+ fraction in four donors.

This TCR was sampled from a woman between 18 and 29 years old in good health. The sample taken for sequencing was CD8+ T cells sorted from blood. The chain carries TRBV12-3 or TRBV12-4 and TRBJ2-7; TRBD1 matches at 9 bases. CDR3 DNA sequence: TGTGCCAGCAGTTTAGGCGGGACAGGGATCTACGAGCAGTACTTC. Translated: CASSLGGTGIYEQYF.